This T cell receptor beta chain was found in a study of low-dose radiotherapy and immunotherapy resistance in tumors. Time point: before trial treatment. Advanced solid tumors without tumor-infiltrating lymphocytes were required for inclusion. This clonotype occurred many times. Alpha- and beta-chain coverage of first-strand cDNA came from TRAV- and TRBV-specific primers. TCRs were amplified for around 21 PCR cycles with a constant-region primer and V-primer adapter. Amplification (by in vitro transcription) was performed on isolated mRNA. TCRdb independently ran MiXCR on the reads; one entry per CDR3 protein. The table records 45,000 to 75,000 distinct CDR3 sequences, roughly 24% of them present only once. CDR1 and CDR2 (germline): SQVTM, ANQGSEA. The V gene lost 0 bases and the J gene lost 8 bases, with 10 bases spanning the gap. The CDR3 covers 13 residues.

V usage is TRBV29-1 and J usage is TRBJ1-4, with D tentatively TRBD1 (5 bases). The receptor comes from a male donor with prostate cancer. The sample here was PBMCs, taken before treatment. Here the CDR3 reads CSVEDLAGEKLFF. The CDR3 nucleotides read TGCAGCGTTGAAGATCTAGCAGGGGAAAAACTGTTTTTT.